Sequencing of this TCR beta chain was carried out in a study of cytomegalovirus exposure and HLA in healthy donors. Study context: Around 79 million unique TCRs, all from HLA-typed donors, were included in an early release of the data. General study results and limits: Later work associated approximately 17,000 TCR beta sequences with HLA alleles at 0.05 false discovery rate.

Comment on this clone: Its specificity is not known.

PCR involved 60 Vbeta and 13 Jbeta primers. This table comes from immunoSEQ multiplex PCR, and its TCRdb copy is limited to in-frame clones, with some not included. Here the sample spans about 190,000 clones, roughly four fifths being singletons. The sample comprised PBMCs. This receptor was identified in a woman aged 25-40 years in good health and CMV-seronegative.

DNA of the CDR3: TGTGCCAGCAGCATCAACCCGACCCAGGGGAAGTTCTTC. Encoded protein: CASSINPTQGKFF. This rearrangement joins TRBV7-2 to TRBJ2-1, with D possibly matching TRBD1 (6 bases). V gave up 5 bases and J gave up 14 bases, with 19 bases separating them. This CDR3 region has 13 residues. The germline gives CDR1 SGHTA, CDR2 FQGNSA.